This T cell receptor beta chain derives from a study of CDR3 diversity in severe acne. At least ten counts were recorded for this clonotype. Each CDR3 protein gets one entry after TCRdb re-called the PCR reads with MiXCR. The repertoire consists of 100,000 or so distinct CDR3 sequences, with roughly half occurring once and the leading ten covering 9.5% to 15%. The germline V gene has CDR1 LGHNA and CDR2 YNFKEQ. CDR3 size: 15 residues. Trimming removed 0 bases at V and 0 bases at J, with 7 bases between. The V call is TRBV4-2, the J call TRBJ2-3, with D unclear. The sequence was collected from a male donor with acne. The specimen sequenced was blood. CDR3 region: CASSQESQSTDTQYF. The CDR3 DNA reads as TGTGCCAGCAGCCAAGAAAGTCAAAGCACAGATACGCAGTATTTT.